The rows below give T cell receptor beta chains drawn from one sample of a study of T cells after yellow fever vaccination. One entry per CDR3 protein results from TCRdb running MiXCR on the 5' RACE reads. The sample includes hundreds of thousands of distinct CDR3 sequences, approximately 13% of them seen just once. The sample in question was PBMCs, obtained on the day of the yellow fever booster vaccination. The receptors stem from a man aged 30-40 years who received the YFV17D yellow fever vaccine. CDR3s include the opening cysteine and the closing phenylalanine or tryptophan. The order of the fields is CDR3 length, clone size, D gene, J gene, V gene, CDR3 protein, CDR3 DNA. D genes are given only for firm matches. The size field is filled for only some rows; it gives once, few, many or a size class.

15,.,TRBD1,TRBJ2-7,TRBV5-6,CASRQTGQGGYEQYF,TGTGCCAGCAGACAGACGGGACAGGGGGGATACGAGCAGTACTTC
14,few,.,TRBJ2-5,TRBV20-1,CSARDGAGRETQYF,TGCAGTGCTAGAGACGGAGCAGGGAGGGAGACCCAGTACTTC
14,.,.,TRBJ2-5,TRBV7-9,CASSLGQTTETQYF,TGTGCCAGCAGCTTAGGACAGACAACGGAGACCCAGTACTTC
15,many,TRBD1,TRBJ2-6,TRBV5-1,CASSPTGAGANVLTF,TGCGCCAGCAGCCCTACAGGGGCTGGGGCCAACGTCCTGACTTTC
15,.,TRBD2,TRBJ2-3,TRBV7-2,CASSSVAGYTDTQYF,TGTGCCAGCAGCTCGGTAGCGGGATACACAGATACGCAGTATTTT
15,.,TRBD1,TRBJ1-2,TRBV4-2,CASSQPTDRVMGYTF,TGTGCCAGCAGCCAACCCACGGACAGGGTAATGGGCTACACCTTC
15,few,TRBD2,TRBJ2-1,TRBV5-1,CASKPSGSGYNEQFF,TGCGCCAGCAAGCCTAGCGGGAGTGGGTACAATGAGCAGTTCTTC
16,.,.,TRBJ2-7,TRBV20-1,CSAPIPRAGSSYEQYF,TGCAGTGCCCCTATCCCCCGGGCAGGGAGCTCCTACGAGCAGTACTTC
14,.,.,TRBJ2-5,TRBV20-1,CSSQTGGGQETQYF,TGCAGTTCACAGACCGGGGGAGGACAAGAGACCCAGTACTTC
13,many,.,TRBJ2-2,TRBV7-2,CASSFVGTGELFF,TGTGCCAGCAGCTTTGTCGGCACCGGGGAGCTGTTTTTT